This record concerns one T cell receptor (beta chain) sequence. Its antigen is currently unknown. One end of the junction is discordant with germline, which a read error may explain. Clinical symptoms, serum thyroxine, TRAb, thyroid ultrasound and orbital computed tomography formed the basis of diagnosis. CDR3 regions of TCR beta were amplified from RNA transcripts. RT-PCR was first run with HTBI primers, then multiplex PCR in a second round. TCRdb reprocessed the multiplex PCR reads with MiXCR, giving one entry per CDR3 protein. Of approximately 640,000 distinct CDR3 sequences in the sample, about two fifths are singletons; the top ten hold under 3.5%. This entry belongs to a study of Graves' ophthalmopathy and Graves' hyperthyroidism. Study context: Peripheral blood sampling occurred at initial diagnosis, before any treatment.

Study observations and caveats: The model predicted ophthalmopathy progression with more than 70% sensitivity and around 72% specificity. Stable hyperthyroidism and ophthalmopathy were told apart by a 13-signature model, which achieved less than 90% sensitivity and approximately 82% specificity.

There are 15 residues in the CDR3. Germline-derived CDR1 and CDR2 are SGHRS and YFSETQ. The gene calls are TRBV5-1 and TRBJ1-2; TRBD1 matches at 7 bases. Material for sequencing was peripheral blood. The receptor was isolated from an adult man with Graves' ophthalmopathy. The CDR3 DNA reads TGCGTCAGCAGCTTCCTGCGGGACAGTAACTATGGCTACACCTTC. Its protein product is CVSSFLRDSNYGYTF.